This record concerns one TCR beta chain sequence. The authors' processing: Amplifying reference gene primers gave estimates of nucleated cell counts. Sequencing was performed with immunoSEQ multiplex PCR; in TCRdb, only in-frame clones are kept and a portion is missing. The D gene and trimming were derived from the DNA, and the V and J assignments and clone size from that table. The data show around 140,000 clones, roughly 84% seen once. These data belong to a study of blood T cell repertoires in COVID-19. The CDR3 has 14 amino acids. Germline trimming cut 6 bases from V and 3 bases from J; bases unmatched to any gene: 6. Germline CDR1 is SQVTM and CDR2 is ANQGSEA.

The sample comprised peripheral blood. The chain uses TRBV29-1 and TRBJ2-1, with 9 bases lining up with TRBD2. This TCR was recovered from a woman older than 75 with acute or convalescent COVID-19. The CDR3 DNA reads as TGCAGCGTGGCCAAGCGGGGGGACTACAATGAGCAGTTCTTC. Translating it yields CSVAKRGDYNEQFF.